The next 32 T cell receptor beta chains were all read from a single sample in a study of OX40 agonist ivuxolimab in advanced cancers. TCRdb's table, derived via immunoSEQ multiplex PCR, lists solely in-frame clones and lacks some. The sample carries about 83,000 clones, 65% to 85% recorded once. Source: CD4+ or CD8+ T cells sorted from blood, taken in a trial of the OX40 agonist ivuxolimab. The receptor set was obtained from an adult with an advanced solid tumor such as melanoma, head and neck, liver or kidney cancer.

The chain employs TRBV9 and TRBJ2-1; weak D call: TRBD2 (5 bases). Germline lookup yields CDR1 SGDLS and CDR2 YYNGEE. Deletions cut 0 bases from V and 5 bases from J, with 9 bases between. The CDR3 contains 14 residues. The chain's CDR3 is CASSVAPRDNEQFF. The CDR3 DNA follows: TGTGCCAGCAGCGTAGCCCCGAGGGACAATGAGCAGTTCTTC. The whole variable domain, remainder taken from reference TRBV9 and TRBJ2-1, is DSGVTQTPKHLITATGQRVTLRCSPRSGDLSVYWYQQSLDQGLQFLIQYYNGEERAKGNILERFSAQQFPDLHSELNLSSLELGDSALYFCASSVAPRDNEQFFGPGTRLTVL.

The V and J genes are TRBV19 and TRBJ2-6, with D perhaps TRBD1 (6 bases). Germline loops: CDR1 LNHDA, CDR2 SQIVND (reference sequence). V lost 6 bases, J lost 0 bases, and 9 bases lay in between. The CDR3 covers 15 residues. The CDR3: CASSQDSSGANVLTF. The CDR3 nucleotides read TGTGCCAGTAGCCAGGACAGCTCTGGGGCCAACGTCCTGACTTTC.

This clone was observed a single time. This chain connects TRBV7-9 to TRBJ2-2; 7 bases match TRBD1. The V gene's germline CDR1 is SEHNR and CDR2 FQNEAQ (reference sequence). The V gene end was trimmed by 6 bases and the J gene end by 0 bases; junction bases not matched to a gene: 10. This CDR3 has 17 amino acids. The CDR3 is CASSPTFDRANTGELFF. CDR3 DNA sequence: TGTGCCAGCAGTCCAACCTTTGACAGGGCGAACACCGGGGAGCTGTTTTTT.

This clone was observed a single time. This rearrangement joins TRBV7-3 to TRBJ1-2; TRBD1 might be the D (5 bases). The germline V gene has CDR1 SGHTA and CDR2 FQGTGA. Trimming stripped 2 bases from V and 2 bases from J, with 9 bases between. The CDR3 runs to 14 residues. The CDR3 protein is CASSLGGDNYGYTF. DNA for the CDR3: TGTGCCAGCAGCTTAGGGGGGGACAACTATGGCTACACCTTC.

This clone was counted a few times. The chain couples TRBV18 to TRBJ1-2; D gene unclear. Trimming left V 2 bases short and J 8 bases short, with 12 bases between. CDR1 KGHSH and CDR2 LQKENI come from the germline V gene. The CDR3 is made up of 13 amino acids. CDR3 amino acids: CASSPEDSWGYTF. The CDR3 DNA sequence: TGTGCCAGCTCACCAGAGGACTCCTGGGGCTACACCTTC.

The V and J genes are TRBV27 and TRBJ2-7, with 9 bases matching TRBD2. From germline, CDR1 is MNHEY and CDR2 SMNVEV (reference sequence). The junction had 9 bases not matched to a gene; V was cut back by 6 bases and J by 0 bases. This CDR3 comprises 16 residues. For the CDR3, the DNA is TGTGCCAGCAGCCTCTCGAGCGGGAGGTTCTCCTACGAGCAGTACTTC. It specifies CASSLSSGRFSYEQYF.

The rearrangement uses TRBV7-9 and TRBJ1-1; possibly TRBD1 for D (6 bases). This CDR3 is built from 14 residues. Germline CDR1 SEHNR, CDR2 FQNEAQ (reference sequence). V was clipped by 1 base and J by 1 base, with 7 bases between them. CDR3 protein: CASSLVGGNTEAFF. The DNA of the CDR3 is TGTGCCAGCAGCTTAGTAGGGGGGAACACTGAAGCTTTCTTT.

The rearrangement links TRBV7-9 to TRBJ2-1; D might be TRBD2 (6 bases). Germline V gives CDR1 SEHNR, CDR2 FQNEAQ (reference sequence). The CDR3 extends over 13 amino acids. The V end was cut by 5 bases, the J end by 7 bases, with 12 bases between. This CDR3 reads CASSTGLRNEQFF. In nucleotides, the CDR3 is TGTGCCAGCAGCACTGGACTACGAAATGAGCAGTTCTTC. The complete variable domain, with remaining parts taken from reference TRBV7-9 and TRBJ2-1, reads DTGVSQNPRHKITKRGQNVTFRCDPISEHNRLYWYRQTLGQGPEFLTYFQNEAQLEKSRLLSDRFSAERPKGSFSTLEIQRTEQGDSAMYLCASSTGLRNEQFFGPGTRLTVL.

The chain employs TRBV6-4 and TRBJ2-5; D remains unclear. Germline-derived CDR1 and CDR2 are MRHNA and SNTAGT. This CDR3 contains 11 residues. Trimming pared 2 bases from V and 5 bases from J, leaving 3 bases between. Here the CDR3 reads CASSDRETQYF. The CDR3 DNA follows: TGTGCCAGCAGTGACAGGGAGACCCAGTACTTC.

A few counts support this clone. The chain couples TRBV7-9 to TRBJ2-6; D not certain. V gave up 1 base and J gave up 2 bases, with 9 bases separating them. This CDR3 is built from 16 residues. CDR1 is SEHNR, CDR2 FQNEAQ, per germline (reference sequence). As DNA, the CDR3 is TGTGCCAGCAGCTTAGGAGGTGTAGCTGGGGCCAACGTCCTGACTTTC. The encoded protein is CASSLGGVAGANVLTF. Supplemented by reference TRBV7-9 and TRBJ2-6, the full variable domain reads DTGVSQNPRHKITKRGQNVTFRCDPISEHNRLYWYRQTLGQGPEFLTYFQNEAQLEKSRLLSDRFSAERPKGSFSTLEIQRTEQGDSAMYLCASSLGGVAGANVLTFGAGSRLTVL.

The chain links TRBV6-5 to TRBJ1-6, with 10 bases that match TRBD1. The CDR3 has 16 amino acids. CDR1 is MNHEY and CDR2 is SVGAGI in the germline V gene. V was clipped by 2 bases and J by 10 bases; unmatched bases: 8. CDR3 in DNA: TGTGCCAGCAGTTACCCCATGACAGGGGGCGGCTCACCCCTCCACTTT. Its protein is CASSYPMTGGGSPLHF.

The chain recombines TRBV9 with TRBJ2-2; 7 positions match TRBD1. Per the germline V gene, CDR1 is SGDLS and CDR2 is YYNGEE. V lost 1 base, J lost 7 bases, and 4 bases stayed unmatched. The CDR3 has 14 amino acids. This chain's CDR3 is CASSVKGAGGELFF. The CDR3 DNA reads TGTGCCAGCAGCGTAAAGGGGGCAGGCGGGGAGCTGTTTTTT.

This sequence joins TRBV7-8 and TRBJ1-2; TRBD1 matches 7 bases. After removal of 2 bases from V and 4 bases from J, the junction contained 10 bases not matched to a gene. Germline lookup yields CDR1 SGHVS and CDR2 FQNEAQ. The CDR3 has 16 amino acids. The CDR3 nucleotides read TGTGCCAGCAGCTTAAGTCTCCAGGGGGGGTCCTATGGCTACACCTTC. Its translation is CASSLSLQGGSYGYTF.

The chain has TRBV5-1 and TRBJ2-7, with 7 bases fitting TRBD1. The CDR3 extends over 14 amino acids. Germline CDR1 reads SGHRS; CDR2 reads YFSETQ. J lost 6 bases, V lost 2 bases, and 8 bases had no gene match. CDR3 loop: CASSFNGQEAEQYF. CDR3 sequence (DNA): TGCGCCAGCAGCTTTAACGGACAGGAGGCCGAGCAGTACTTC. The whole variable domain, remainder taken from reference TRBV5-1 and TRBJ2-7, is KAGVTQTPRYLIKTRGQQVTLSCSPISGHRSVSWYQQTPGQGLQFLFEYFSETQRNKGNFPGRFSGRQFSNSRSEMNVSTLELGDSALYLCASSFNGQEAEQYFGPGTRLTVT.

This rearrangement joins TRBV7-9 to TRBJ2-5, with D uncertain. The CDR3 totals 11 residues. The germline V gene encodes CDR1 SEHNR and CDR2 FQNEAQ (reference sequence). V dropped 0 bases and J dropped 5 bases, with 1 base sitting between them. CDR3 sequence reads: CASSLAETQYF. The CDR3 DNA sequence: TGTGCCAGCAGCTTAGCGGAGACCCAGTACTTC.

This chain links TRBV6-5 with TRBJ2-1; the D gene is possibly TRBD1 (6 bases). There are 13 residues in the CDR3. Germline V gene lookup returns CDR1 MNHEY and CDR2 SVGAGI. Trimming cost V 6 bases and J 6 bases, with 12 bases left between them. CDR3 nucleotides: TGTGCCAGCAGACCACAGGGTCCCAATGAGCAGTTCTTC. Encoded protein: CASRPQGPNEQFF.

Judged by abundance, this clone is medium-sized. The chain couples TRBV6-7 to TRBJ1-2; D unresolved. TRBV6-7 qualifies as an ORF whose function is uncertain. V gave up 6 bases and J gave up 3 bases, with 20 bases separating them. This CDR3 has 16 amino acids. Here the CDR3 reads CASSRGPGRSYYGYTF. CDR3 nucleotides: TGTGCCAGCAGCCGAGGTCCGGGGAGATCCTACTATGGCTACACCTTC.

The chain links TRBV4-1 to TRBJ1-1; 7 bases match TRBD1. This CDR3 has 15 amino acids. Germline-derived CDR1 and CDR2 are MGHRA and YSYEKL. V lost 4 bases, J lost 5 bases, and 10 bases stayed unmatched. This chain's CDR3 is CASSPLGGQTTEAFF. DNA for the CDR3: TGCGCCAGCAGCCCCCTAGGGGGACAGACAACTGAAGCTTTCTTT.

This chain uses TRBV9 with TRBJ2-2; 7 bases line up with TRBD2. Looked up from germline, CDR1 is SGDLS and CDR2 is YYNGEE. The CDR3 contains 15 residues. Unmatched junction bases numbered 3, after V lost 4 bases and J lost 0 bases. The chain's CDR3 is CASSPLAANTGELFF. In DNA form, the CDR3 reads TGTGCCAGCAGCCCCCTAGCGGCGAACACCGGGGAGCTGTTTTTT. Full variable domain (missing parts from reference TRBV9 and TRBJ2-2): DSGVTQTPKHLITATGQRVTLRCSPRSGDLSVYWYQQSLDQGLQFLIQYYNGEERAKGNILERFSAQQFPDLHSELNLSSLELGDSALYFCASSPLAANTGELFFGEGSRLTVL.

This rearrangement joins TRBV7-9 to TRBJ1-2; D gene ambiguous. Germline V lookup: CDR1 SEHNR, CDR2 FQNEAQ (reference sequence). The ends were cut back, 1 base at V and 6 bases at J, with 9 bases in the middle. This CDR3 has 13 amino acids. The CDR3 loop reads CASSLEGSDGYTF. In DNA, the CDR3 is TGTGCCAGCAGCTTAGAGGGATCGGATGGCTACACCTTC.

In DNA form, the CDR3 reads TGTGCCAGTAGTACGCGGGCAGGCCAAGGGTACGAGCAGTACTTC. It is translated as CASSTRAGQGYEQYF. V gene TRBV19 combines with J gene TRBJ2-7, with D perhaps matching TRBD2 (5 bases). V lost 4 bases, J lost 4 bases, and 17 bases lay in between. Germline V CDR1 and CDR2: LNHDA, SQIVND (reference sequence). The CDR3 loop spans 15 amino acids.

J is TRBJ2-1 and V is TRBV7-3, with 12 bases that match TRBD2. Trimming took 6 bases from V and 7 from J; bases not matched to a gene: 7. The length of the CDR3 is 15 residues. CDR1 is SGHTA, CDR2 FQGTGA, per germline. The CDR3, as DNA: TGTGCCAGCAGTATCAGACTAGCGGGAGTAAATGAGCAGTTCTTC. This translates into CASSIRLAGVNEQFF.

This clone was counted only a few times. J is TRBJ1-1 and V is TRBV2, with TRBD1 as a possible D gene (6 bases). CDR3 length: 14 amino acids. Trimming took off 10 bases at V and 2 bases at J, with 17 bases between the two ends. Per germline, CDR1 SNHLY and CDR2 FYNNEI. This chain's CDR3 is CATQFLQGNTEAFF. The CDR3 DNA sequence: TGTGCCACCCAGTTCTTACAGGGAAACACTGAAGCTTTCTTT.

The rearrangement links TRBV25-1 to TRBJ1-4; D is uncertain. The CDR3 is 15 amino acids. CDR1 MGHDK and CDR2 SYGVNS come from the germline V gene. V was clipped by 1 base and J by 4 bases, with 10 bases between them. The CDR3 DNA sequence: TGTGCCAGCAGTGAATTGGACGCCTATAATGAAAAACTGTTTTTT. Protein: CASSELDAYNEKLFF.

This chain uses TRBV7-9 with TRBJ2-7; D is ambiguous. The CDR3 is made up of 13 amino acids. V lost 1 base and J lost 0, with 4 bases in between. Germline CDR1 SEHNR, CDR2 FQNEAQ (reference sequence). The DNA of the CDR3 is TGTGCCAGCAGCTTAGTCGTCTCCTACGAGCAGTACTTC. Amino acid sequence: CASSLVVSYEQYF. The variable domain in full, completed from reference TRBV7-9 and TRBJ2-7, reads DTGVSQNPRHKITKRGQNVTFRCDPISEHNRLYWYRQTLGQGPEFLTYFQNEAQLEKSRLLSDRFSAERPKGSFSTLEIQRTEQGDSAMYLCASSLVVSYEQYFGPGTRLTVT.

The chain links TRBV5-1 to TRBJ2-7; no clear D. Trimming pared 0 bases from V and 3 bases from J, leaving 13 bases between. Germline-derived CDR1 and CDR2 are SGHRS and YFSETQ. CDR3 length: 15 residues. The CDR3 DNA reads TGCGCCAGCAGCTTGGATGGGGTTTTACGCTACGAGCAGTACTTC. Translation: CASSLDGVLRYEQYF.

J is TRBJ1-1 and V is TRBV4-3; TRBD1 aligns across 7 bases. Germline V gives CDR1 LGHNA, CDR2 YSLEER. This CDR3 contains 16 residues. The ends lost 4 bases at V and 0 bases at J; junction bases unmatched: 8. CDR3 coding DNA: TGCGCCAGCAGCCCCCACCACGGGACAGTGAACACTGAAGCTTTCTTT. Amino acids: CASSPHHGTVNTEAFF.

The J gene is TRBJ2-1, the V gene TRBV4-3, with 8 nucleotides matching TRBD2. The CDR3 runs 16 residues. J gave up 6 bases and V 3 bases, and 10 bases lay outside the gene matches. Germline CDR1 and CDR2: LGHNA and YSLEER. The CDR3 sequence is CASSHATGLDGNEQFF. The CDR3 nucleotides are TGCGCCAGCAGCCACGCTACGGGACTAGATGGCAATGAGCAGTTCTTC.

The V call is TRBV30, the J call TRBJ1-5; 7 nucleotides agree with TRBD1. With 0 bases clipped from V and 3 bases from J, the junction kept 8 bases outside the gene matches. This CDR3 has 16 residues. The germline V gene encodes CDR1 GTSNPN and CDR2 SVGIG (reference sequence). CDR3 protein: CAWSVPTGYHNQPQHF. The CDR3 coding sequence is TGTGCCTGGAGTGTCCCGACAGGGTATCACAATCAGCCCCAGCATTTT.

V usage is TRBV18 and J usage is TRBJ1-6; the D gene is possibly TRBD1 (5 bases). Trimming stripped 5 bases from V and 5 bases from J, with 7 bases between. Germline-derived CDR1 and CDR2 are KGHSH and LQKENI. The CDR3 is 13 residues long. The CDR3 sequence is CASSGADNSPLHF. Here the CDR3 DNA reads TGTGCCAGCTCAGGGGCTGATAATTCACCCCTCCACTTT. The full variable domain, completed using reference TRBV18 and TRBJ1-6, is NAGVMQNPRHLVRRRGQEARLRCSPMKGHSHVYWYRQLPEEGLKFMVYLQKENIIDESGMPKERFSAEFPKEGPSILRIQQVVRGDSAAYFCASSGADNSPLHFGNGTRLTVT.

DNA of the CDR3: TGTGCCAGCAATATAGGTGATCAGCCCCAGCATTTT. Its protein product is CASNIGDQPQHF. The chain uses TRBV7-9 and TRBJ1-5; unclear D gene. The CDR3 runs 12 residues. CDR1 is SEHNR, CDR2 FQNEAQ, per germline (reference sequence). Trimming removed 7 bases from V and 5 bases from J, with 9 bases in between.

Concerning this clone: The identical CDR3 is also encoded by other nucleotide sequences in the sample. The J gene is TRBJ1-1, the V gene TRBV5-1; unclear D gene. CDR1 and CDR2 (germline): SGHRS, YFSETQ. Trimming shortened V by 0 bases and J by 2 bases, and 5 bases separated the two germline ends. This CDR3 spans 13 amino acids. The DNA for the CDR3 is TGCGCCAGCAGCTTGGGGGGTAACACTGAAGCTTTCTTT. It encodes CASSLGGNTEAFF. The whole variable domain, filled in from reference TRBV5-1 and TRBJ1-1, reads KAGVTQTPRYLIKTRGQQVTLSCSPISGHRSVSWYQQTPGQGLQFLFEYFSETQRNKGNFPGRFSGRQFSNSRSEMNVSTLELGDSALYLCASSLGGNTEAFFGQGTRLTVV.